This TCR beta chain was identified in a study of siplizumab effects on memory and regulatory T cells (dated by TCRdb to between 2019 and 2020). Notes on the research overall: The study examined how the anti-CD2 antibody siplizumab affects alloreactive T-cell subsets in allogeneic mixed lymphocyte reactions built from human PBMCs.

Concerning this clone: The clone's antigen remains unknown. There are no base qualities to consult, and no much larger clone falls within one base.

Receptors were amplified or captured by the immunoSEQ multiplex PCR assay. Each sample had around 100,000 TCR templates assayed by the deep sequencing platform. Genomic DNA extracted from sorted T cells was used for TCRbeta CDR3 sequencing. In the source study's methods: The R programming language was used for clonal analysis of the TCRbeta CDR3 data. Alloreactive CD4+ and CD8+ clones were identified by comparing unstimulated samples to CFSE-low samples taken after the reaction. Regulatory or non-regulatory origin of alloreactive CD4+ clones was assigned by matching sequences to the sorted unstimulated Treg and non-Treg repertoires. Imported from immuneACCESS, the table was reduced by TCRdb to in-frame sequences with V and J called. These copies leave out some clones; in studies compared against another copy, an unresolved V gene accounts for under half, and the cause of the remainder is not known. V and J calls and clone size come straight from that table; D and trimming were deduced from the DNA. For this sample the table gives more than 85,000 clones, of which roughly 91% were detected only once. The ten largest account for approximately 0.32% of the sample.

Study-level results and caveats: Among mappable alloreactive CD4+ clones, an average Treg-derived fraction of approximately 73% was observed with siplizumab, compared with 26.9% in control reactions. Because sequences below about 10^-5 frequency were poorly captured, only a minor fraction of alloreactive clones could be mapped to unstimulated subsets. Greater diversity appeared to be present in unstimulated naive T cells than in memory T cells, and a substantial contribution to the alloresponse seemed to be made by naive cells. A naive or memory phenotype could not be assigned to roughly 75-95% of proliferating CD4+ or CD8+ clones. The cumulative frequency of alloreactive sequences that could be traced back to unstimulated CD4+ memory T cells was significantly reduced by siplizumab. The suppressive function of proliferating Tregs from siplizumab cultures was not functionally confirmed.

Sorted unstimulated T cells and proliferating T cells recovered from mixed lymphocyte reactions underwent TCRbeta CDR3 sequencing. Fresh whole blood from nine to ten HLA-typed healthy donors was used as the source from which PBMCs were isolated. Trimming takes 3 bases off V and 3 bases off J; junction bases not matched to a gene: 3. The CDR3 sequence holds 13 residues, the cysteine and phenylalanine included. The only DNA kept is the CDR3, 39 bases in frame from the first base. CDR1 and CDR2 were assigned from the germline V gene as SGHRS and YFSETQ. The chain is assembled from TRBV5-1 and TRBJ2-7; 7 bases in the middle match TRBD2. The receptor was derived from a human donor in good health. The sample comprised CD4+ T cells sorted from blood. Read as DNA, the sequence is TGCGCCAGCAGCTACGGGACTAACTACGAGCAGTACTTC. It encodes CASSYGTNYEQYF.